The clone carrying this T cell receptor beta chain occurred once. In the same sample, other DNA sequences code for this CDR3. Original processing notes: For nucleated cells, counts were estimated from reference gene primer amplification. Data came from immunoSEQ multiplex PCR; TCRdb stores just in-frame clones and leaves some out. V, J and clone size are taken as reported in that table, and D and trimming were inferred from the DNA itself. The sample shows approximately 150,000 clones, 80% to 95% of them seen only once. V lost 3 bases and J lost 3, with 6 bases in between. The CDR3 runs to 11 residues. Germline assignment: CDR1 DFQATT and CDR2 SNEGSKA (reference sequence). Seattle's enrolled individuals joined amid active infection and were then monitored longitudinally. These data come from a study of blood T cell repertoires in COVID-19. Across the whole study: T cells, B-cell-depleted T cells, or PBMCs supplied cDNA or gDNA.

This TCR came from a woman aged 60-75 years with COVID-19, enrolled during active disease. The gene calls are TRBV20-1 and TRBJ2-7; D may be TRBD1 (6 bases). The specimen sequenced was peripheral blood. The CDR3 is CSASRGYEQYF. CDR3 coding DNA: TGCAGTGCTAGCAGGGGCTACGAGCAGTACTTC.